This TCR beta chain originates from a study of blood T cells in healthy people across ages. The study, taken as a whole, reports: PBMCs left unsorted prevented a conclusive naive versus antigen-experienced comparison. Per million T cells, the diversity of TCR beta decreased roughly linearly as age advanced.

CDR3 length: 16 residues. Per germline, CDR1 MNHEY and CDR2 SMNVEV (reference sequence). Trimming took 5 bases from V and 1 from J; bases not matched to a gene: 5. Then a second PCR, running roughly 7 to 12 cycles, was carried out with a sample-barcoded 5' primer and a J-beta primer mix. A single record per CDR3 protein comes from TCRdb applying MiXCR to the 5' RACE reads. The sample lists more than 750,000 distinct CDR3 sequences; just under 30% were seen once. On this clonotype itself: Its matching antigen is unknown.

These data were likewise used in another study, on T cells of mothers and their children.

The source material was blood. The J gene is TRBJ2-2, the V gene TRBV27, with TRBD1 identical over 9 bases. The receptor comes from a woman aged 40 to 49 in good health. The CDR3 nucleotides read TGTGCCAGCAGTATACAGGGGGCTATGAACACCGGGGAGCTGTTTTTT. It encodes CASSIQGAMNTGELFF.